Below, 8 T cell receptor beta chains from the same sample are listed, as sequenced in a study of T cells after yellow fever vaccination (dated by TCRdb to about 2019). The library was produced with 5' RACE. The instrument given in TCRdb is Illumina NovaSeq 6000. The public reads were reanalyzed by TCRdb: fastp trimming at Q25, MiXCR alignment, in-frame beta chains only. Every entry covers one CDR3 protein and lists the most common genes and DNA from its rows. In this sample the table shows hundreds of thousands of distinct CDR3 sequences, less than 4.5% of which occur a single time. The ten most abundant clones make up 20% to 30% of the sample. What this sample's treatment or condition label stands for: live attenuated yellow fever vaccine strain. The sample was PBMCs, taken on the day of the yellow fever booster vaccination. These receptors came from a man aged 18 to 30 who received the YFV17D yellow fever vaccine.

This clonotype was counted a few times. This chain connects TRBV5-4 to TRBJ2-1; possible D gene TRBD2, 7 bases. The CDR3 loop spans 16 amino acids. Germline CDR1 is SGHNT and CDR2 is YYREEE (reference sequence). V was trimmed by 0 bases and J by 8 bases, leaving 18 bases between them. CDR3 loop: CASSLAAGAQVDEQFF. Written as DNA, the CDR3 is TGTGCCAGCAGCTTGGCTGCGGGGGCGCAAGTCGATGAGCAGTTCTTC.

In its sample, this clonotype was seen many times. The chain recombines TRBV19 with TRBJ2-1; 8 positions agree with TRBD2. V was clipped by 0 bases and J by 2 bases; unmatched bases: 6. Germline CDR1 LNHDA, CDR2 SQIVND (reference sequence). The CDR3 is 17 amino acids. The chain's CDR3 is CASSIDRLAPTYNEQFF. CDR3 DNA sequence: TGTGCCAGTAGTATAGATCGACTAGCGCCTACCTACAATGAGCAGTTCTTC.

In its sample, this clonotype was seen many times. The CDR3 nucleotides are TGTGCCAGCAGCGGCGACAGGGATCAGCCCCAGCATTTT. It encodes CASSGDRDQPQHF. The chain recombines TRBV6-6 with TRBJ1-5; 7 bases align to TRBD1. Per germline, CDR1 MNHNY and CDR2 SVGAGI (reference sequence). CDR3 length equals 13 residues. V lost 6 bases to trimming and J lost 5 bases; unmatched junction nucleotides: 4.

The table lists this clonotype with many counts. The V call is TRBV6-2 or TRBV6-3, the J call TRBJ2-1; TRBD1 matches at 7 bases. The CDR3 extends over 13 amino acids. V shed 5 bases and J 10 bases; nucleotides not matched to a gene: 8. Germline assignment: CDR1 MNHEY and CDR2 SVGEGT. CDR3 sequence: CASSPGQAGEQFF. CDR3 nucleotides: TGTGCCAGCAGTCCCGGACAGGCAGGCGAGCAGTTCTTC.

This clonotype was seen repeatedly, ten times or more. This chain links TRBV6-1 with TRBJ1-1; D is unclear. Trimming shortened V by 2 bases and J by 0 bases, and 16 bases separated the two germline ends. The CDR3 loop spans 17 amino acids. Looked up from germline, CDR1 is MNHNS and CDR2 is SASEGT. The CDR3 here is CASSERATRRMNTEAFF. The CDR3 region has the DNA TGTGCCAGCAGTGAACGGGCGACAAGAAGGATGAACACTGAAGCTTTCTTT.

This clonotype occurred many times. The rearrangement links TRBV5-1 to TRBJ2-7; 9 bases are a match to TRBD2. Per the germline V gene, CDR1 is SGHRS and CDR2 is YFSETQ. This CDR3 comprises 16 residues. V gave up 0 bases and J gave up 0 bases; unmatched junction bases: 4. The DNA for the CDR3 is TGCGCCAGCAGCTTGGCCGGGCGGGGGGGCTCCTACGAGCAGTACTTC. Its translation is CASSLAGRGGSYEQYF.

V and J are TRBV5-1 and TRBJ2-1, with 8 positions matching TRBD1. This CDR3 has 15 amino acids. The V gene's germline CDR1 is SGHRS and CDR2 YFSETQ. V was pared by 5 bases and J by 8 bases, with 12 bases of the junction left unmatched. The DNA for the CDR3 is TGCGCCAGCAGTTTCGGACAGGGTGGGTCGGATGAGCAGTTCTTC. This gives the protein CASSFGQGGSDEQFF.

This clonotype was recorded at least ten times. This chain joins TRBV4-3 and TRBJ2-1, with TRBD2 as a possible D gene (6 bases). The CDR3 length is 12 residues. From germline, CDR1 is LGHNA and CDR2 YSLEER. Trimming took 0 bases from V and 14 from J, leaving 11 bases between them. As DNA, the CDR3 is TGCGCCAGCAGCCAAGAGGCGGGGCACAAGTTCTTC. It specifies CASSQEAGHKFF.